This entry is about one T cell receptor (beta chain). Its antigen is unknown. Its ends do not fully match the called genes, so a read error is possible. This record comes from a study of T cell repertoires and leukemia-associated antigens. About the study: Samples yielded about 3 to 5.0 million effective reads each, fewer than 20 million overall. Whole-study results and caveats: Whether expanded clones are antigen-specific and functional remains untested. V, J, VDJ and CDR3 counts did not differ significantly among groups.

TCRdb used MiXCR to reprocess the 5' RACE reads, holding one entry per CDR3 protein. The repertoire holds roughly 12,000 distinct CDR3 sequences, with about two fifths as singletons. Without fetal bovine serum, CD3+ T cells were rested overnight. This CDR3 is built from 16 residues. The V gene's germline CDR1 is LNHNV and CDR2 YYDKDF (reference sequence). This TCR was recovered from a female donor in good health. This chain joins TRBV15 and TRBJ2-7, with D possibly TRBD2 on 6 matching bases. The specimen was CD3+ T cells sorted from blood and cultured. CDR3 sequence reads: CAASSLVGSAPYEQYF. The CDR3 DNA sequence: TGTGCCGCCAGCAGCTTAGTCGGGAGCGCCCCCTACGAGCAGTACTTC.